This TCR beta chain stems from a study of cytomegalovirus exposure and HLA in healthy donors. Across the whole study: Within the Caucasian-associated ancestry cluster were 81% of the 350 to 400 genotyped donors. Study conclusions and caveats: Sequencing depth across donors, presence/absence analyses assumed, was roughly uniform. In a later analysis, DRB1 alleles had the most associated TCRs; HLA-C alleles the fewest.

Healthy bone marrow donors made up the donors. PCR involved 60 Vbeta and 13 Jbeta primers. Sequencing used immunoSEQ multiplex PCR; TCRdb keeps in-frame clones, though not all of them. The sample yields 130,000 or so clones, 77% seen once. The CDR3 has 12 residues. Germline-derived CDR1 and CDR2 are SQVTM and ANQGSEA. On this clone itself: Its matching antigen is unknown.

The material sequenced was PBMCs. The source is a male donor in good health and CMV-seropositive. V is TRBV29-1 and J is TRBJ2-5; TRBD2 is a possible D gene (6 bases). TRBJ2-7 matches the DNA end more closely, so the J call is doubtful. The CDR3 DNA reads TGCAGCGTTGAAGAGCGGGGAACCGAGCAGTACTTC. Translation: CSVEERGTEQYF.